This entry is about one TCR beta chain. These data come from a study of blood T cell repertoires in COVID-19. On the study more broadly: Samples taken during acute and convalescent COVID-19 were collected in the United States, Italy and Spain. Sources were T cells, B-cell-depleted T cells, or PBMCs; the material itself was cDNA or gDNA.

The CDR3 has 13 residues. Germline CDR1 MDHEN, CDR2 SYDVKM. The V gene end was trimmed by 8 bases and the J gene end by 5 bases; junction bases not matched to a gene: 7. Authors' data handling: Using reference gene primer amplification, nucleated cell counts were estimated. Produced via immunoSEQ multiplex PCR; TCRdb's table is partial and in-frame only. Clone size and V and J calls were adopted from that table, with D and trimming inferred from the DNA. The profile shows around 92,000 clones, about 83% of them singletons. The TCR was taken from a woman older than 75 with acute or convalescent COVID-19. The sample comprised peripheral blood. V gene TRBV28 combines with J gene TRBJ2-7; 9 bases align to TRBD2. The CDR3 loop reads CASLAGGADEQYF. The CDR3 DNA is TGTGCCAGCTTGGCGGGAGGGGCGGACGAGCAGTACTTC.